The 18 T cell receptor beta chains reported below all come from one sample, sequenced in a study of cytomegalovirus exposure and HLA in healthy donors. A multiplex PCR was run with 60 Vbeta primers and 13 Jbeta primers. Measured with immunoSEQ multiplex PCR; TCRdb has only the in-frame clones, and not every one. Of 55,000 to 80,000 clones in the sample, around four fifths are singletons; the top ten hold 9.7%. Sequencing input: PBMCs. The receptors come from a man aged 35 to 55 in good health and CMV-seronegative.

This chain uses TRBV13 with TRBJ2-1, with 8 bases matching TRBD2. Germline CDR1 is PRHDT and CDR2 is FYEKMQ (reference sequence). The V segment lost 6 bases and the J segment 7 bases; nucleotides outside the gene matches: 8. The CDR3 spans 14 residues. The DNA for the CDR3 is TGTGCCAGCAGGCTAGCGGGCCGCGGAAATGAGCAGTTCTTC. Protein: CASRLAGRGNEQFF. Variable domain in full (rest from reference TRBV13 and TRBJ2-1): AAGVIQSPRHLIKEKRETATLKCYPIPRHDTVYWYQQGPGQDPQFLISFYEKMQSDKGSIPDRFSAQQFSDYHSELNMSSLELGDSALYFCASRLAGRGNEQFFGPGTRLTVL.

The chain carries TRBV5-4 and TRBJ1-1; possible D gene TRBD1, 6 bases. CDR3 length: 17 amino acids. Germline V gene lookup returns CDR1 SGHNT and CDR2 YYREEE (reference sequence). V dropped 4 bases and J dropped 0 bases, with 19 bases sitting between them. The CDR3 sequence is CASSPMQGNGLNTEAFF. CDR3 nucleotide sequence: TGTGCCAGCAGCCCTATGCAGGGGAATGGATTGAACACTGAAGCTTTCTTT.

V usage is TRBV7-9 and J usage is TRBJ2-7; tentatively, D is TRBD1 (5 bases). The CDR3 runs 12 residues. V lost 5 bases, J lost 11 bases, and 16 bases lay in between. Looked up from germline, CDR1 is SEHNR and CDR2 is FQNEAQ (reference sequence). CDR3 sequence: CASSPAQGSKYF. CDR3 coding DNA: TGTGCCAGCAGCCCAGCTCAGGGTAGTAAGTACTTC.

This clone was seen only once. The chain links TRBV7-2 to TRBJ2-5; D remains ambiguous. The J call is doubtful: the DNA matches TRBJ2-7 better. The CDR3 runs to 14 residues. The germline gives CDR1 SGHTA, CDR2 FQGNSA. The DNA for the CDR3 is TGTGCCAGCAGCTTAAGGCGGCAATCCTACGAGCAGTACTTC. Its translation: CASSLRRQSYEQYF.

The rearrangement joins TRBV18 to TRBJ2-5; no firm D call. Germline V gene lookup returns CDR1 KGHSH and CDR2 LQKENI. The V end was cut by 3 bases, the J end by 5 bases, with 13 bases between. This CDR3 is built from 14 residues. The CDR3 region is CASSPPQPRETQYF. DNA of the CDR3: TGTGCCAGCTCACCGCCCCAACCTAGGGAGACCCAGTACTTC.

The chain uses TRBV7-6 and TRBJ2-7; 9 nucleotides line up with TRBD1. Per germline, CDR1 SGHVS and CDR2 FNYEAQ. The V gene end was trimmed by 5 bases and the J gene end by 3 bases; junction bases not matched to a gene: 8. The CDR3 covers 15 residues. The CDR3 nucleotides read TGTGCCAGCAGCCGTTCCGGGACAGGGTTCTACGAGCAGTACTTC. Translated, it gives CASSRSGTGFYEQYF.

This CDR3 reads CASSPPGLGGNQPQHF. The CDR3 nucleotides are TGTGCCAGCAGCCCACCCGGTTTGGGAGGTAATCAGCCCCAGCATTTT. This rearrangement joins TRBV7-9 to TRBJ1-5; D not resolved. The V gene lost 5 bases and the J gene lost 4 bases, with 18 bases spanning the gap. Per the germline V gene, CDR1 is SEHNR and CDR2 is FQNEAQ (reference sequence). The CDR3 totals 16 residues. Supplemented by reference TRBV7-9 and TRBJ1-5, the full variable domain reads DTGVSQNPRHKITKRGQNVTFRCDPISEHNRLYWYRQTLGQGPEFLTYFQNEAQLEKSRLLSDRFSAERPKGSFSTLEIQRTEQGDSAMYLCASSPPGLGGNQPQHFGDGTRLSIL.

The J gene is TRBJ2-4, the V gene TRBV5-6; D gene ambiguous. Trimming pared 2 bases from V and 0 bases from J, leaving 6 bases between. This CDR3 region has 14 residues. CDR1 and CDR2 from the germline V gene are SGHDT and YYEEEE. The CDR3 loop reads CASSFFLAKNIQYF. The CDR3 DNA sequence: TGTGCCAGCAGCTTTTTTCTAGCCAAAAACATTCAGTACTTC.

This chain joins TRBV6-1 and TRBJ2-5, with 9 bases fitting TRBD1. Trimming cost V 5 bases and J 4 bases; bases outside gene matches: 8. CDR1 is MNHNS and CDR2 is SASEGT in the germline V gene. CDR3 length: 15 amino acids. CDR3 loop: CASSSRDRVTETQYF. The CDR3 coding sequence is TGTGCCAGCAGTTCCCGGGACAGGGTAACAGAGACCCAGTACTTC.

This chain joins TRBV5-4 and TRBJ1-2, with a tentative D call TRBD1 (6 bases). The CDR3 sequence is 13 residues long. Germline CDR1 SGHNT, CDR2 YYREEE (reference sequence). V lost 0 bases and J 5 bases, leaving 8 bases between the germline ends. This CDR3 reads CASSLEGGYGYTF. As DNA, the CDR3 is TGTGCCAGCAGCTTGGAAGGGGGATATGGCTACACCTTC.

The rearrangement joins TRBV6-5 to TRBJ1-5; D may be TRBD1 (5 bases). Trimming removed 6 bases from V and 6 bases from J, with 15 bases in between. This CDR3 is built from 14 residues. In germline, CDR1 is MNHEY, CDR2 SVGAGI. CDR3 coding DNA: TGTGCCAGCAGGGAAGGAGGGGAGGGTCAGCCCCAGCATTTT. As protein: CASREGGEGQPQHF.

This clone showed up just a few times. This sequence joins TRBV4-1 and TRBJ2-1; 10 positions match TRBD1. V lost 1 base to trimming and J lost 7 bases; unmatched junction nucleotides: 7. The length of the CDR3 is 16 residues. Germline CDR1 and CDR2: MGHRA and YSYEKL. DNA of the CDR3: TGCGCCAGCAGCCAAGGGCCCCGGGACAGGGGTAATGAGCAGTTCTTC. Translating it yields CASSQGPRDRGNEQFF.

The gene calls are TRBV6-1 and TRBJ1-2; TRBD1 might be the D (6 bases). This CDR3 contains 13 residues. CDR1 is MNHNS, CDR2 SASEGT, per germline. Deletions cut 8 bases from V and 3 bases from J, with 13 bases between. The CDR3 DNA follows: TGTGCCAGCTCCGCACAGGGTGACTATGGCTACACCTTC. Protein sequence: CASSAQGDYGYTF.

This rearrangement joins TRBV5-1 to TRBJ1-3; D gene ambiguous. V dropped 2 bases and J dropped 4 bases, with 4 bases sitting between them. This CDR3 has 12 amino acids. Germline V gene lookup returns CDR1 SGHRS and CDR2 YFSETQ. The CDR3 spells CASSFSGNTIYF. The CDR3 bases are TGCGCCAGCAGCTTCTCGGGAAACACCATATATTTT.

The chain uses TRBV7-8 and TRBJ2-5; a weak D match, TRBD2 (6 bases). Trimming removed 8 bases at V and 4 bases at J, with 20 bases between. There are 15 residues in the CDR3. Per germline, CDR1 SGHVS and CDR2 FQNEAQ. The CDR3, as DNA: TGTGCCAGCGCCGGGCGGGACTTCGGGGGAGAGACCCAGTACTTC. The encoded protein is CASAGRDFGGETQYF.

This chain links TRBV19 with TRBJ2-3, with D hard to call. The germline gives CDR1 LNHDA, CDR2 SQIVND (reference sequence). Deletions cut 5 bases from V and 0 bases from J, with 6 bases between. This CDR3 spans 13 amino acids. The CDR3 here is CASSETSTDTQYF. The DNA of the CDR3 is TGTGCCAGTAGTGAGACTAGCACAGATACGCAGTATTTT.

This clone has at least ten counts. The chain combines TRBV6-5 with TRBJ1-1; D gene unclear. V shed 6 bases and J shed 1 base, with 6 bases lying between them. Germline assignment: CDR1 MNHEY and CDR2 SVGAGI. The CDR3 length is 12 residues. CDR3 nucleotides: TGTGCCAGCAGACGGAGGAACACTGAAGCTTTCTTT. Translated, it gives CASRRRNTEAFF.

The rearrangement uses TRBV5-8 and TRBJ1-2, with 7 bases fitting TRBD1. The CDR3 extends over 18 amino acids. V gave up 4 bases and J gave up 6 bases; unmatched junction bases: 21. Germline CDR1 SGHTS, CDR2 YDEGEE. The CDR3 DNA sequence: TGTGCCAGCAGCCTGGGACAGCCGCCGATGGTTGGACCCCATGGCTACACCTTC. This sequence encodes CASSLGQPPMVGPHGYTF.